A selection of T cell receptor beta chains follows, all from one sample in a study of blood T cell repertoires in COVID-19. Repertoires were generated with immunoSEQ multiplex PCR, while TCRdb's copy carries only in-frame clones and drops some. The sample includes 240,000 or so clones, roughly 80% of them seen just once. The source material was peripheral blood. These receptor sequences come from a woman aged 60 to 75 with active or convalescent COVID-19. CDR3s include the opening cysteine and the closing phenylalanine or tryptophan.

V: TRBV20-1
J: TRBJ1-2
CDR3: CSAVEAYGYTF

V: TRBV7-3
J: TRBJ2-2
CDR3: CASSLSPQGGTGELFF

V: TRBV5-1
J: TRBJ2-7
CDR3: CASSLATGGRTRSYEQYF

V: TRBV12-5
J: TRBJ2-5
CDR3: CASGLVVLITETQYF

V: TRBV18
J: TRBJ2-2
CDR3: CASSGGGNTGELFF

V: TRBV3-1/TRBV3-2
J: TRBJ2-1
CDR3: CASSQDPLAGVQFF

V: TRBV30
J: TRBJ1-2
CDR3: CAWSFEGAGITF

V: TRBV7-9
J: TRBJ1-6
CDR3: CASSGRTGDSPLHF

V: TRBV2
J: TRBJ2-3
CDR3: CASSLGGVNADTQYF

V: TRBV15
J: TRBJ2-3
CDR3: CATSREQDPRSNTQYF

V: TRBV6-1
J: TRBJ1-4
CDR3: CASSDRGGLSTNEKLFF

V: TRBV28
J: TRBJ2-7
CDR3: CASSLSGDFYEQYF

V: TRBV10-2
J: TRBJ2-5
CDR3: CASSAQVGETQYF

V: TRBV2
J: TRBJ2-2
CDR3: CASRTGSTGELFF

V: TRBV7-3
J: TRBJ2-3
CDR3: CASSPRTGRGTDTQYF

V: TRBV5-6
J: TRBJ2-3
CDR3: CASSLDGLARTDTQYF

V: TRBV2
J: TRBJ1-2
CDR3: CASSVLRDSNYGYTF

V: TRBV30
J: TRBJ2-2
CDR3: CAWSLGGGNTGELFF

V: TRBV19
J: TRBJ1-3
CDR3: CASSFPGHRTSGNTIYF

V: TRBV6-1
J: TRBJ2-1
CDR3: CASSVLLAGGPYEQFF

V: TRBV19
J: TRBJ1-5
CDR3: CASKDRGRQPQHF

V: TRBV19
J: TRBJ1-4
CDR3: CASSIGDRANEKLFF

V: TRBV2
J: TRBJ1-2
CDR3: CASKAGQGADYGYTF

V: TRBV4-1
J: TRBJ2-3
CDR3: CASSQGPWERNTDTQYF

V: TRBV6-2/TRBV6-3
J: TRBJ2-1
CDR3: CASSTGTGGSSYNEQFF

V: TRBV5-4
J: TRBJ2-7
CDR3: CASSKGTSGGAFHEQYF

V: TRBV9
J: TRBJ2-3
CDR3: CASSPLAQASTDTQYF

V: TRBV5-1
J: TRBJ2-1
CDR3: CASSLGQDNYNEQFF

V: TRBV10-3
J: TRBJ1-2
CDR3: CAITQDGGTIGYTF

V: TRBV7-2
J: TRBJ2-3
CDR3: CASSRTSGGAGTQYF

V: TRBV7-9
J: TRBJ2-7
CDR3: CASSTRSGGLDPAYF

V: TRBV3-1/TRBV3-2
J: TRBJ2-5
CDR3: CASSRLAETQYF

V: TRBV9
J: TRBJ2-5
CDR3: CASSSPRTSGDGETQYF

V: TRBV30
J: TRBJ1-5
CDR3: CAWSRDIPNQPQHF

V: TRBV6-6
J: TRBJ2-7
CDR3: CASRLQGSSYEQYF

V: TRBV3-1/TRBV3-2
J: TRBJ2-6
CDR3: CASTTGFSGANVLTF